Sequencing of this TCR beta chain was carried out in a study of blood T cell repertoires in COVID-19 (TCRdb year 2020). Study-wide context: Samples from collaborators originated in the United States, Italy and Spain and spanned both the acute and convalescent phases of COVID-19. Where available, HLA class I and class II types were taken from metadata supplied by the sample provider and were not determined by assay-based typing. A freely available public database, intended as a resource for researchers studying the immune response to SARS-CoV-2, is where the repertoires were released. The samples were drawn from the first 160 participants of the ongoing ImmuneRACE study and from 1,254 subjects provided by 6 global collaborators. Nearly every sample came with metadata listing a de-identified subject ID, COVID-19 status, age in years and sex. Deeply sampled blood TCRbeta repertoires from subjects exposed to, actively infected with, or recovered from COVID-19 were included in the dataset. The material from the prospective study consisted of cDNA or gDNA derived from T cells, B-cell-depleted T cells, or PBMCs. The paper's findings and limits, for the study overall: Clinical and demographic metadata were provided uncurated, with the amount varying by source and participant.

TCRbeta CDR3 regions were amplified from genomic DNA by means of the immunoSEQ Assay, a bias-controlled multiplex PCR. The original methods were these. Within the assay, amplification of reference gene primers was used to estimate how many nucleated cells each sample contained. To quantify the absolute abundance of each unique TCRbeta CDR3 rearrangement, sequence reads were collapsed and filtered. For each sample, productive Simpson clonality was calculated by taking the square root of Simpson's diversity index across productive rearrangements. TCRdb retrieved this table from immuneACCESS and kept in-frame rearrangements only. Not all clones are present; in checked studies, unresolved V genes account for under half, and no reason is known for the remainder. The V and J calls and the clone size are those of that table, but D and trimming were determined from the DNA. Across this sample there are approximately 70,000 clones, with about 91% seen only once. Roughly 7.3% of the sample rests with the top ten.

Per the germline V gene, MDHEN is the CDR1 and SYDVKM is the CDR2. From V the trimming removes 3 bases and from J it removes 8 bases, while the gene matches leave 7 bases of the junction unaccounted for. The CDR3 runs 15 residues from the cysteine to the phenylalanine. Only the CDR3 part of the read is kept: 45 bases, read in frame from the first base. About this clone: Its antigen is currently not known. No much larger clone exists at a distance of one base, and base qualities are not known.

One collaborating source in Seattle enrolled patients while the patients were actively infected and followed the patients over time throughout the course of disease. The collaborating institutions used their own protocols to collect whole blood in K2EDTA tubes. For TCRbeta analysis, collaborators shipped samples in one of three forms: frozen whole blood, isolated PBMCs, or DNA extracted from either of those sample types. Specimen: peripheral blood. The receptor chain draws on TRBV28 and TRBJ1-2, with 12 junctional bases fitting TRBD1. This TCR derives from a man in his forties or fifties with COVID-19, enrolled during active disease. The sequenced DNA: TGTGCCAGCAGTTTCCCGGGACAGGGGGCTTTAGGCTACACCTTC. Translation gives CASSFPGQGALGYTF.